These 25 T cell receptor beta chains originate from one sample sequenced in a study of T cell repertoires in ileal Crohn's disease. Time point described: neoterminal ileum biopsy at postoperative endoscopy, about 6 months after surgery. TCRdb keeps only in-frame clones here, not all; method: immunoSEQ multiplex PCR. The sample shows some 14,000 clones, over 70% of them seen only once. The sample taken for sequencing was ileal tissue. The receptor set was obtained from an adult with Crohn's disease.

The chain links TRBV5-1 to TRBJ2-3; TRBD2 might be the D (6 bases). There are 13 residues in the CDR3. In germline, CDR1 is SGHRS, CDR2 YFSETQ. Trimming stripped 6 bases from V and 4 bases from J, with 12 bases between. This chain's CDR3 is CASNRGEADTQYF. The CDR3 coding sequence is TGCGCCAGCAATCGCGGGGAGGCAGATACGCAGTATTTT.

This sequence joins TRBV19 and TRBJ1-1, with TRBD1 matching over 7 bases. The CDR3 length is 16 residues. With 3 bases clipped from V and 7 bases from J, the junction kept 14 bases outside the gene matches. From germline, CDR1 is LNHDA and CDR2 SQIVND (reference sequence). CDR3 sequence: CASSIGGQTGRDEAFF. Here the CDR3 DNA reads TGTGCCAGTAGTATCGGGGGCCAGACAGGGCGGGATGAAGCTTTCTTT.

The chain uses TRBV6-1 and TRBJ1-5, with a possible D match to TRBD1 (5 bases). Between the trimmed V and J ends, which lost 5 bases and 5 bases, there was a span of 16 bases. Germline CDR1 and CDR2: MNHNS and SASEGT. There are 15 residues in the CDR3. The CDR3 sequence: CASSLAGGLHQPQHF. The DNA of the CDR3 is TGTGCCAGCAGTCTGGCCGGGGGTCTTCATCAGCCCCAGCATTTT.

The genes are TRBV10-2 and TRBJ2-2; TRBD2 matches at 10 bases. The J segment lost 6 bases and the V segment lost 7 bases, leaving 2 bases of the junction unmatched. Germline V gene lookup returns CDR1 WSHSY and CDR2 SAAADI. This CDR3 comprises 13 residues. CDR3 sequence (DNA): TGCGCCAGCAAACTAGCGGGGTCCGGGGAGCTGTTTTTT. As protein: CASKLAGSGELFF.

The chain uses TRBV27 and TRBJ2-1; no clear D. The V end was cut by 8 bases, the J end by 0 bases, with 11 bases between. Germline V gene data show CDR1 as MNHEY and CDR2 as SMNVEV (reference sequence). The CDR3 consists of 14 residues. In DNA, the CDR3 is TGTGCCAGCTCCTCCCTGAGCTCCTACAATGAGCAGTTCTTC. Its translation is CASSSLSSYNEQFF.

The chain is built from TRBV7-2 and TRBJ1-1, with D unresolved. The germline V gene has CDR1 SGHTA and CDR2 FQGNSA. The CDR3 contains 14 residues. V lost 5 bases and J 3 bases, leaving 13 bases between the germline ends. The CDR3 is CASSPIIGYTEAFF. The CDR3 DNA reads TGTGCCAGCAGCCCCATCATAGGGTACACTGAAGCTTTCTTT. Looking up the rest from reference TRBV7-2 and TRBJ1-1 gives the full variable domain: GAGVSQSPSNKVTEKGKDVELRCDPISGHTALYWYRQSLGQGLEFLIYFQGNSAPDKSGLPSDRFSAERTGGSVSTLTIQRTQQEDSAVYLCASSPIIGYTEAFFGQGTRLTVV.

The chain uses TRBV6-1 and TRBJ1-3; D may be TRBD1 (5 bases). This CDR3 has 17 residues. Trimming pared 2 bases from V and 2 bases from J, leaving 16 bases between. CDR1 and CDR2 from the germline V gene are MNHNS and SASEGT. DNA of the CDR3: TGTGCCAGCAGTGAATTTCACAGGCTAAGCGCTGGAAACACCATATATTTT. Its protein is CASSEFHRLSAGNTIYF.

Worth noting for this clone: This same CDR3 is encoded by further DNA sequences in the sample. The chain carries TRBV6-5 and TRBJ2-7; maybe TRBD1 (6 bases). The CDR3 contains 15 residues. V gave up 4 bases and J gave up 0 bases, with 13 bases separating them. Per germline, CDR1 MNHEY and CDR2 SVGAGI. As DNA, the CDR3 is TGTGCCAGCAGTTCCCAGGGGCCCCCCTCCTACGAGCAGTACTTC. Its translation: CASSSQGPPSYEQYF.

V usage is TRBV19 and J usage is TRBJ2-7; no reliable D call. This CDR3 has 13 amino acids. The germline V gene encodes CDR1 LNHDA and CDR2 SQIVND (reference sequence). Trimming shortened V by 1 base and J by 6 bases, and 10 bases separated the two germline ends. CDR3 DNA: TGTGCCAGTAGTATAGGTAAGGGCCGCGAGCAGTACTTC. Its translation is CASSIGKGREQYF.

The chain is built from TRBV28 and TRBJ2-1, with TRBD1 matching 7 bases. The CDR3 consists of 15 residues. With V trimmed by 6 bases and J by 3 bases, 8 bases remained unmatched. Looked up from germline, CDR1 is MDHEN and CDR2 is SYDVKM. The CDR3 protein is CASSSGQDFYNEQFF. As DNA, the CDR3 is TGTGCCAGCAGCTCCGGACAGGATTTCTACAATGAGCAGTTCTTC.

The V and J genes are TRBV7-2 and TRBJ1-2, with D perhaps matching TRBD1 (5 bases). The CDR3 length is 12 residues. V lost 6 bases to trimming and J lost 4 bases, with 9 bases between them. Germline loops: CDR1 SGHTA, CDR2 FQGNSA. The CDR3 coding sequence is TGTGCCAGCAGACGGGGGAGCTATGGCTACACCTTC. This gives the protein CASRRGSYGYTF.

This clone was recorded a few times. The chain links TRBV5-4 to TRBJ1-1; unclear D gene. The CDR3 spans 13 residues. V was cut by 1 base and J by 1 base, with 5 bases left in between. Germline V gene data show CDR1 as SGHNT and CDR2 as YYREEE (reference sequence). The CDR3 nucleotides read TGTGCCAGCAGCTTGTTGGGGAACACTGAAGCTTTCTTT. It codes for CASSLLGNTEAFF.

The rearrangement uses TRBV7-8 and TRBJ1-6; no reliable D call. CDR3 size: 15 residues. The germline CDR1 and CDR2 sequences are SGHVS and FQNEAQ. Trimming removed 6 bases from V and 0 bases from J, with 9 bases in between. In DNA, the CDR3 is TGTGCCAGCAGACCGGGGAGCTCCTATAATTCACCCCTCCACTTT. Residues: CASRPGSSYNSPLHF.

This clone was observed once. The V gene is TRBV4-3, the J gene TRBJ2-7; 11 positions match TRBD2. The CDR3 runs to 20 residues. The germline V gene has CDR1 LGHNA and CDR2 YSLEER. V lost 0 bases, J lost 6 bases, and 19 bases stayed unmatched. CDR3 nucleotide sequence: TGCGCCAGCAGCCAAGATCGAACGGGACTAGCGGACACCGAGTGTCGCGAGCAGTACTTC. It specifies CASSQDRTGLADTECREQYF.

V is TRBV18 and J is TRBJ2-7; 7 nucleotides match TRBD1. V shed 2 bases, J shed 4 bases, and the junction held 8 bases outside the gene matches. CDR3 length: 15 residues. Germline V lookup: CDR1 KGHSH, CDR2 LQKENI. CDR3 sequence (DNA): TGTGCCAGCTCACCAGGCGAGGGGGCAAATTACGAGCAGTACTTC. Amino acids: CASSPGEGANYEQYF. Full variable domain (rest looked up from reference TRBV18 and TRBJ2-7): NAGVMQNPRHLVRRRGQEARLRCSPMKGHSHVYWYRQLPEEGLKFMVYLQKENIIDESGMPKERFSAEFPKEGPSILRIQQVVRGDSAAYFCASSPGEGANYEQYFGPGTRLTVT.

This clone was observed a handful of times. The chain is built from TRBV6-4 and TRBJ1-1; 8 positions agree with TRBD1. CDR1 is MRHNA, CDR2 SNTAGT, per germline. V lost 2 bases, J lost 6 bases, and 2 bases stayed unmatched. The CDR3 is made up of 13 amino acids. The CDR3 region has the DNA TGTGCCAGCAGTGACCAGGGGGCCTCTGAAGCTTTCTTT. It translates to CASSDQGASEAFF.

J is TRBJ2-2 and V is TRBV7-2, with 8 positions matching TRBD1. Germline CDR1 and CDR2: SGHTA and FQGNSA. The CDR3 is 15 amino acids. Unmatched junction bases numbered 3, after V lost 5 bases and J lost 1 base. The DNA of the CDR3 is TGTGCCAGCAGCGCCGGACAGGGGAACACCGGGGAGCTGTTTTTT. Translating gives CASSAGQGNTGELFF.

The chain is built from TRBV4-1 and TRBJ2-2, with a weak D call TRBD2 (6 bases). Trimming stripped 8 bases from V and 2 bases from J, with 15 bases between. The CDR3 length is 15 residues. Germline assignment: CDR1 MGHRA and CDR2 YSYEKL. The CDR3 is CASRWGDFNTGELFF. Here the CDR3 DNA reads TGCGCCAGCCGTTGGGGGGACTTCAACACCGGGGAGCTGTTTTTT.

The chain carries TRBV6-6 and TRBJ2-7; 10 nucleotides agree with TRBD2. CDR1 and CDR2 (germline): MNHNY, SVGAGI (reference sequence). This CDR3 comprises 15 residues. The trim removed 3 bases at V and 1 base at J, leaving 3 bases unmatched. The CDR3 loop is CASSYTTSGSYEQYF. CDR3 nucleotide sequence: TGTGCCAGCAGTTATACGACTAGCGGGTCCTACGAGCAGTACTTC.

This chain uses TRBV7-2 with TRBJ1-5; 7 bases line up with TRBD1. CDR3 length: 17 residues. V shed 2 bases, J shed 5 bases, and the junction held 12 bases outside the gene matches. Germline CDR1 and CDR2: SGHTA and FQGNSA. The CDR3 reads CASSLPRQGGLDQPQHF. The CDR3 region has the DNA TGTGCCAGCAGCTTACCGCGACAGGGAGGCTTAGATCAGCCCCAGCATTTT.

CDR3 in amino acids: CASSIGGANNEKLFF. The CDR3 bases are TGTGCCAGTAGTATCGGGGGGGCCAATAATGAAAAACTGTTTTTT. The V and J genes are TRBV19 and TRBJ1-4; D possibly corresponds to TRBD1 (6 bases). The CDR3 is 15 residues long. V shed 3 bases and J shed 4 bases, with 12 bases lying between them. Germline V gene data show CDR1 as LNHDA and CDR2 as SQIVND (reference sequence).

The CDR3 DNA reads as TGCAGCGTTATTGGTGGGGTCCTTGGCAGCGAGCAGTACTTC. This encodes CSVIGGVLGSEQYF. This chain connects TRBV29-1 to TRBJ2-7, with D uncertain. Germline-derived CDR1 and CDR2 are SQVTM and ANQGSEA. The CDR3 extends over 14 amino acids. The V end was cut by 5 bases, the J end by 6 bases, with 20 bases between.

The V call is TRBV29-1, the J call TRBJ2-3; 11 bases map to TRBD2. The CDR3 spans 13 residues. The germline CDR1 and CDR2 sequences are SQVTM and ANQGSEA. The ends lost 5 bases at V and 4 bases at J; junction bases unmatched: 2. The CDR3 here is CSVLAGGADTQYF. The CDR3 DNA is TGCAGCGTTCTAGCGGGAGGCGCAGATACGCAGTATTTT.

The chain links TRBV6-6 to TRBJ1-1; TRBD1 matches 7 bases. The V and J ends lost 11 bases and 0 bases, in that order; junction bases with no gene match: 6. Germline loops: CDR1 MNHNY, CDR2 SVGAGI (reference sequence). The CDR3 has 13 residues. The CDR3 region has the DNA TGTGCCGCCGGGGGACAGCTGAACACTGAAGCTTTCTTT. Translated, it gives CAAGGQLNTEAFF.

CDR3 bases: TGTGCCAGCAGCGTAATGTGGAGCACAGATACGCAGTATTTT. Protein sequence: CASSVMWSTDTQYF. The rearrangement uses TRBV9 and TRBJ2-3; D is unclear. This CDR3 is 14 amino acids long. The germline V gene has CDR1 SGDLS and CDR2 YYNGEE. The V end lost 1 base, the J end lost 0 bases, and 6 bases lay between the germline ends.